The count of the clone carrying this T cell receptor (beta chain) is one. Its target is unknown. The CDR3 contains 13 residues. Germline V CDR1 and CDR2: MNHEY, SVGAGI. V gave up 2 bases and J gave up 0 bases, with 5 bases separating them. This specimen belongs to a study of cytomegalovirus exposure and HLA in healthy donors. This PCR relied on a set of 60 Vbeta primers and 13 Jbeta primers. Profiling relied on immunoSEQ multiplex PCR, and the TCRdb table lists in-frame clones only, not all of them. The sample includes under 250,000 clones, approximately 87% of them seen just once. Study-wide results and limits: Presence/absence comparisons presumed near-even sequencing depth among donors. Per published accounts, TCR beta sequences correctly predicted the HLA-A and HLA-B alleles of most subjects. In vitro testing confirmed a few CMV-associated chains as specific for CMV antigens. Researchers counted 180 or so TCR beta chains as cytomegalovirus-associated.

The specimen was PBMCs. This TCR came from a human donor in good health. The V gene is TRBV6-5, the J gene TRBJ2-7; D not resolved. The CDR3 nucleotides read TGTGCCAGCAGTTACAGGAGCTCCTACGAGCAGTACTTC. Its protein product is CASSYRSSYEQYF.